Listed below are T cell receptor beta chains from one sample, sequenced in a study of blood T cells in healthy people across ages. TCRdb passed the 5' RACE reads through MiXCR, listing each CDR3 protein once. The sample records 700,000 to 950,000 distinct CDR3 sequences, roughly 44% being singletons. Source material: blood. The receptors stem from a woman in her fifties or sixties in good health. CDR3s include the opening cysteine and the closing phenylalanine or tryptophan. Fields, in order: D gene, J gene, clone size, V gene, CDR3 DNA, CDR3 protein. D genes are given only for firm matches. The size of a clone is reported for some rows only, either as once, few or many, or as a class for expanded clones.

d_call: TRBD2
j_call: TRBJ2-1
clone_size: -
v_call: TRBV6-5
cdr3_nt: TGTGCCAGCGTACCTCGGGGGGGGTCGGGCAATGAGCAGTTCTTC
cdr3_aa: CASVPRGGSGNEQFF

d_call: TRBD2
j_call: TRBJ2-2
clone_size: -
v_call: TRBV2
cdr3_nt: TGTGCCAGCATTCTAGCGGTGAACACCGGGGAGCTGTTTTTT
cdr3_aa: CASILAVNTGELFF

d_call: TRBD2
j_call: TRBJ2-7
clone_size: -
v_call: TRBV5-1
cdr3_nt: TGCGCCAGCAGCTTGGCCGTCGAGCGGGGGAACTCCTACGAGCAGTACTTC
cdr3_aa: CASSLAVERGNSYEQYF

d_call: -
j_call: TRBJ1-3
clone_size: -
v_call: TRBV6-5
cdr3_nt: TGTGCCAGCAGTTACTCTCTACAGGGCTCTGGAAACACCATATATTTT
cdr3_aa: CASSYSLQGSGNTIYF

d_call: -
j_call: TRBJ1-6
clone_size: -
v_call: TRBV18
cdr3_nt: TGTGCCAGCTCCCCCCCAGAGTTCTATTCACCCCTCCACTTT
cdr3_aa: CASSPPEFYSPLHF

d_call: -
j_call: TRBJ1-6
clone_size: -
v_call: TRBV7-8
cdr3_nt: TGTGCCAGCAGCCGGACCCGACCACCCCTCCACTTT
cdr3_aa: CASSRTRPPLHF

d_call: -
j_call: TRBJ1-4
clone_size: -
v_call: TRBV7-2
cdr3_nt: TGTGCCAGCAGCGCCTACATCGATGAAAAACTGTTTTTT
cdr3_aa: CASSAYIDEKLFF

d_call: TRBD1
j_call: TRBJ1-2
clone_size: few
v_call: TRBV30
cdr3_nt: TGTGCCTCGACTCGACAGGGATTCTATGGCTACACCTTC
cdr3_aa: CASTRQGFYGYTF

d_call: -
j_call: TRBJ2-3
clone_size: many
v_call: TRBV29-1
cdr3_nt: TGCAGCGTTGCCTCTAGGTTCTACGGCGGATCCACAGATACGCAGTATTTT
cdr3_aa: CSVASRFYGGSTDTQYF

d_call: -
j_call: TRBJ2-7
clone_size: many
v_call: TRBV6-4
cdr3_nt: TGTGCCAGCAGTGACCGGGACAACTACGAGCAGTACTTC
cdr3_aa: CASSDRDNYEQYF

d_call: -
j_call: TRBJ2-1
clone_size: few
v_call: TRBV7-2
cdr3_nt: TGTGCCAGCAGCTTAGCGCAGGGGATAAGTGAGCAGTTCTTC
cdr3_aa: CASSLAQGISEQFF

d_call: -
j_call: TRBJ2-1
clone_size: -
v_call: TRBV12-3/TRBV12-4
cdr3_nt: TGTGCCAGCAGTACTCGGGACCGCCCTAATGGCAATGAGCAGTTCTTC
cdr3_aa: CASSTRDRPNGNEQFF

d_call: -
j_call: TRBJ2-7
clone_size: -
v_call: TRBV6-6
cdr3_nt: TGTGCCAGCAACGAGCGGAGCTCCTACGAGCAGTACTTC
cdr3_aa: CASNERSSYEQYF

d_call: -
j_call: TRBJ2-7
clone_size: -
v_call: TRBV14
cdr3_nt: TGTGCCAGCAGCCAAGACAGGCCAAGAGCCTACGAGCAGTACTTC
cdr3_aa: CASSQDRPRAYEQYF

d_call: -
j_call: TRBJ2-7
clone_size: few
v_call: TRBV6-5
cdr3_nt: TGTGCCAGCAGTTACGGGTCCGAGCAGTACTTC
cdr3_aa: CASSYGSEQYF

d_call: TRBD1
j_call: TRBJ1-5
clone_size: once
v_call: TRBV6-2/TRBV6-3
cdr3_nt: TGTGCCAGCAGCGATCCCGGGACAGGGGGCTTGGATCAGCCCCAGCATTTT
cdr3_aa: CASSDPGTGGLDQPQHF

d_call: TRBD1
j_call: TRBJ1-6
clone_size: -
v_call: TRBV7-3
cdr3_nt: TGTGTCAGCAGCTCAGGACAGGGGAATTCACCCCTCCACTTT
cdr3_aa: CVSSSGQGNSPLHF